This is a list of T cell receptor beta chains from one sample in a study of response to subunit inactivated influenza vaccine. TCRdb called the RT-PCR reads again in MiXCR, with one record for every CDR3 protein. Of under 550,000 distinct CDR3 sequences in the sample, approximately 7.7% were seen once. The sample consisted of PBMCs from blood, taken roughly 24 months after vaccination. These TCRs come from a man between 50 and 70 years old who received an inactivated influenza vaccine. Both conserved end residues are part of each CDR3. A D gene is named only where the DNA matches it firmly. Clone size is shown for a subset of rows, as once, few, many or a class of expanded clone.

d_gene	abundance	v_gene	j_gene	len	CDR3aa	CDR3nt
NA	NA	TRBV20-1	TRBJ1-6	14	CSARDNRGPSPLHF	TGCAGTGCTAGAGATAACAGAGGGCCTTCACCCCTCCACTTT
NA	NA	TRBV5-5	TRBJ2-2	16	CASSLRFAGNTGELFF	TGTGCCAGCAGCTTGCGATTCGCGGGAAACACCGGGGAGCTGTTTTTT
TRBD2	few	TRBV6-2/TRBV6-3	TRBJ2-2	15	CASRPSGGYTGELFF	TGTGCCAGCAGACCCAGCGGGGGGTACACCGGGGAGCTGTTTTTT
NA	many	TRBV11-2	TRBJ2-4	19	CASSSGSPRGPFTKNIQYF	TGTGCCAGCAGCTCCGGATCCCCCAGGGGTCCCTTCACCAAAAACATTCAGTACTTC
NA	many	TRBV6-1	TRBJ1-5	15	CASSPTLNSNQPQHF	TGTGCCAGCAGTCCGACACTTAATAGCAATCAGCCCCAGCATTTT
NA	NA	TRBV5-1	TRBJ1-1	14	CASTGQQMNTEAFF	TGCGCCAGCACTGGACAACAAATGAACACTGAAGCTTTCTTT
NA	NA	TRBV7-9	TRBJ1-1	13	CASSEGENTEAFF	TGTGCCAGCAGCGAGGGGGAGAACACTGAAGCTTTCTTT
NA	many	TRBV4-3	TRBJ1-2	15	CASSQDDRANYGYTF	TGCGCCAGCAGCCAAGACGACAGAGCTAACTATGGCTACACCTTC
TRBD1	NA	TRBV6-1	TRBJ1-4	14	CASSETGANEKLYF	TGTGCCAGCAGCGAAACAGGGGCTAATGAAAAACTGTATTTT
TRBD2	NA	TRBV5-6	TRBJ2-3	18	CASSLMGLTGGHTDTQYF	TGTGCCAGCAGCTTGATGGGGTTAACGGGAGGACACACAGATACGCAGTATTTT
TRBD2	few	TRBV4-1	TRBJ2-1	15	CASSQREAHYNEQFF	TGCGCCAGCAGCCAGCGGGAGGCTCACTACAATGAGCAGTTCTTC
NA	NA	TRBV6-1	TRBJ1-5	15	CASSEVAGGNQPQHF	TGTGCCAGCAGTGAAGTCGCGGGAGGCAATCAGCCCCAGCATTTT
NA	many	TRBV18	TRBJ2-1	14	CASSQGQPYNEQFF	TGTGCCAGCTCACAAGGACAGCCCTACAATGAGCAGTTCTTC
TRBD1	many	TRBV5-1	TRBJ2-7	15	CASRTLQGAGYEQYF	TGCGCCAGCCGCACCTTACAGGGGGCAGGATACGAGCAGTACTTC
NA	NA	TRBV29-1	TRBJ1-1	13	CSVEQGIYTEAFF	TGCAGCGTTGAACAGGGTATCTACACTGAAGCTTTCTTT
TRBD1	many	TRBV7-9	TRBJ1-2	14	CASSPRTGDIRYTF	TGTGCCAGCAGCCCTCGGACAGGGGATATTCGCTACACCTTC
TRBD2	many	TRBV28	TRBJ2-1	18	CASSKVPGLAGTLDEQFF	TGTGCCAGCAGTAAAGTCCCGGGACTAGCGGGAACCCTCGATGAGCAGTTCTTC
NA	NA	TRBV20-1	TRBJ1-1	14	CSARAGHINTEAFF	TGCAGTGCTAGAGCTGGACACATAAACACTGAAGCTTTCTTT
NA	NA	TRBV5-5	TRBJ1-4	14	CASRSQAANEKLFF	TGTGCCAGCAGGTCTCAGGCGGCTAATGAAAAACTGTTTTTT
TRBD1	few	TRBV5-1	TRBJ2-1	15	CASSWTGGAGYEQFF	TGCGCCAGCAGCTGGACAGGGGGCGCGGGTTATGAGCAGTTCTTC
NA	many	TRBV28	TRBJ1-5	13	CASNPDSNQPQHF	TGTGCCAGCAACCCGGATAGCAATCAGCCCCAGCATTTT
TRBD2	NA	TRBV20-1	TRBJ2-2	16	CSARRNAGTSTGELFF	TGCAGTGCTAGACGTAATGCCGGGACTAGCACCGGGGAGCTGTTTTTT
NA	NA	TRBV18	TRBJ2-1	15	CASSPKTGSYNEQFF	TGTGCCAGCTCACCAAAGACAGGTTCCTACAATGAGCAGTTCTTC
NA	few	TRBV28	TRBJ2-5	13	CASKSGPEETQYF	TGTGCCAGCAAATCCGGACCAGAAGAGACCCAGTACTTC
NA	few	TRBV7-9	TRBJ1-2	13	CASSLGGWYGYTF	TGTGCCAGCAGCTTAGGTGGCTGGTATGGCTACACCTTC
NA	few	TRBV9	TRBJ2-1	14	CASSPSWGLDEQFF	TGTGCCAGCAGCCCCAGTTGGGGTCTGGATGAGCAGTTCTTC
TRBD1	NA	TRBV12-3/TRBV12-4	TRBJ2-3	15	CASSIQGAQTDTQYF	TGTGCCAGCAGTATACAGGGGGCGCAAACAGATACGCAGTATTTT
TRBD1	many	TRBV28	TRBJ2-5	14	CASRPIQGLETQYF	TGTGCCAGCAGACCAATACAGGGGTTGGAGACCCAGTACTTC